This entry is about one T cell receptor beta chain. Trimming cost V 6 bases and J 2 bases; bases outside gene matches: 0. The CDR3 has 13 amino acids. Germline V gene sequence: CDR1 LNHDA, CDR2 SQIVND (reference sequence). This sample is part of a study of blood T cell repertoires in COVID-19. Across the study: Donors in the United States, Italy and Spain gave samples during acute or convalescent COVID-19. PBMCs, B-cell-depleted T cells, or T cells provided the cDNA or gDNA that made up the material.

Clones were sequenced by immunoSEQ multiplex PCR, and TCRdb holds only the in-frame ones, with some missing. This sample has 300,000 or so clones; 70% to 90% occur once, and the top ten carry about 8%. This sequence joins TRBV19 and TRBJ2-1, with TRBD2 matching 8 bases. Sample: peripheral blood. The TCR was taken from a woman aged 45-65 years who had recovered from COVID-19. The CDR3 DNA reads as TGTGCCAGTAGCGGGAGGGCCTACAATGAGCAGTTCTTC. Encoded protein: CASSGRAYNEQFF. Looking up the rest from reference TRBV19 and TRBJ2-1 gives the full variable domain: DGGITQSPKYLFRKEGQNVTLSCEQNLNHDAMYWYRQDPGQGLRLIYYSQIVNDFQKGDIAEGYSVSREKKESFPLTVTSAQKNPTAFYLCASSGRAYNEQFFGPGTRLTVL.